These 28 T cell receptor beta chains came from one sample sequenced in a study of CD8 T cells in Susac syndrome. The RNA input was roughly 0.45 to 1 ug, and it was reverse transcribed with random hexamers. TCRdb redid the calling of the immunoSEQ multiplex PCR reads with MiXCR, one entry per CDR3 protein. The table includes around 190,000 distinct CDR3 sequences, approximately 95% detected once. Sequenced input: CD4+ T cells from PBMCs. Receptors were obtained from a human donor in good health.

The chain is built from TRBV7-9 and TRBJ2-1; no reliable D call. Germline lookup yields CDR1 SEHNR and CDR2 FQNEAQ (reference sequence). The CDR3 length is 13 residues. Trimming shortened V by 2 bases and J by 9 bases, and 11 bases separated the two germline ends. The CDR3 sequence: CASSLTTWGEQFF. CDR3 nucleotide sequence: TGTGCCAGCAGCTTAACAACCTGGGGTGAGCAGTTCTTC.

V usage is TRBV21-1 and J usage is TRBJ2-3; the table's D call, TRBD2, has no DNA check behind it. TRBV21-1 represents a pseudogene. This CDR3 is built from 17 residues. The CDR3 nucleotides are TGTGCCAGCAGCAAATTTCAGGAGAGCGGGACCGCAGATACGCAGTATTTT. Amino acids: CASSKFQESGTADTQYF.

The gene calls are TRBV20-1 and TRBJ1-2; TRBD1 is a possible D gene (5 bases). Trimming pared 6 bases from V and 8 bases from J, leaving 22 bases between. Germline V gene data show CDR1 as DFQATT and CDR2 as SNEGSKA (reference sequence). The CDR3 is made up of 14 amino acids. The chain's CDR3 is CSAPWGWGAEGYTF. CDR3 DNA sequence: TGCAGTGCGCCCTGGGGGTGGGGCGCGGAGGGCTACACCTTC.

This clonotype was found a few times. The chain recombines TRBV6-1 with TRBJ2-7; D might be TRBD1 (5 bases). Germline V lookup: CDR1 MNHNS, CDR2 SASEGT. The V and J ends lost 5 bases and 5 bases respectively, with 10 bases between them. The CDR3 covers 12 residues. Written as DNA, the CDR3 is TGTGCCAGCAGTCCTAGGGGAAACGAGCAGTACTTC. It codes for CASSPRGNEQYF.

The J gene is TRBJ2-1, the V gene TRBV7-8; a possible D gene is TRBD2 (5 bases). Between the trimmed V and J ends, which lost 8 bases and 5 bases, there was a span of 16 bases. This CDR3 comprises 14 residues. Per the germline V gene, CDR1 is SGHVS and CDR2 is FQNEAQ. The CDR3 DNA reads as TGTGCCAGCTTGGAGGACGGGGTCAACAATGAGCAGTTCTTC. Translating gives CASLEDGVNNEQFF.

V is TRBV20-1 and J is TRBJ2-1; D gene unclear. The CDR3 is 14 residues long. The ends were cut back, 3 bases at V and 4 bases at J, with 13 bases in the middle. CDR1 is DFQATT, CDR2 SNEGSKA, per germline (reference sequence). Here the CDR3 DNA reads TGCAGTGCTAGGTTCGCTGGAACTTACAATGAGCAGTTCTTC. Its translation is CSARFAGTYNEQFF.

The chain links TRBV29-1 to TRBJ2-1; TRBD1 agrees at 8 bases. V shed 5 bases, J shed 5 bases, and the junction held 2 bases outside the gene matches. The CDR3 length is 12 residues. Germline V gene lookup returns CDR1 SQVTM and CDR2 ANQGSEA. CDR3 amino acids: CSVSTGDNEQFF. The CDR3, as DNA: TGCAGCGTTTCGACAGGGGACAATGAGCAGTTCTTC.

The V gene is TRBV20-1, the J gene TRBJ2-3; 13 positions agree with TRBD2. CDR1 and CDR2 (germline): DFQATT, SNEGSKA (reference sequence). V trimming: 3 bases; J trimming: 6 bases; junction bases outside the gene matches: 6. The CDR3 has 15 residues. The CDR3 DNA reads TGCAGTGCTAGCCGGACTAGCGGGAGTGAGGATACGCAGTATTTT. Translated: CSASRTSGSEDTQYF.

Notes on this clonotype: The junction shows a germline mismatch at one end, possibly a read error. The rearrangement joins TRBV7-7 to TRBJ2-4, with 7 nucleotides matching TRBD2. The CDR3 loop spans 17 amino acids. The germline V gene has CDR1 SSHAT and CDR2 FNYEAQ (reference sequence). The CDR3 sequence is CASSLEIAGLAKNIQYF. CDR3 DNA: TGTGCTAGCAGCTTAGAGATAGCGGGCCTAGCCAAAAACATTCAGTACTTC.

The chain carries TRBV3-1 and TRBJ2-1, with 8 nucleotides matching TRBD1. With V trimmed by 3 bases and J by 8 bases, 6 bases remained unmatched. CDR1 is LGHDT and CDR2 is YNNKEL in the germline V gene (reference sequence). The CDR3 covers 14 residues. The CDR3 DNA follows: TGTGCCAGCAGCCATGGGGACAGGTTCGATGAGCAGTTCTTC. Translation: CASSHGDRFDEQFF.

The rearrangement joins TRBV10-3 to TRBJ2-7, with TRBD1 identical over 12 bases. The junction had 11 bases not matched to a gene; V was cut back by 4 bases and J by 7 bases. CDR1 is ENHRY and CDR2 is SYGVKD in the germline V gene. The CDR3 sequence is 16 residues long. CDR3 DNA: TGTGCCATCAGTGCTACTGCTGGGACAGGGGGCCGAGAGCAGTACTTC. It is translated as CAISATAGTGGREQYF.

The chain is built from TRBV18 and TRBJ2-7, with a weak D call TRBD1 (5 bases). Germline CDR1 is KGHSH and CDR2 is LQKENI. The ends were cut back, 1 base at V and 5 bases at J, with 9 bases in the middle. The CDR3 has 13 residues. The DNA of the CDR3 is TGTGCCAGCTCACCACGGCAGGGTAACGAGCAGTACTTC. Translation: CASSPRQGNEQYF. The entire variable domain, with the rest obtained from reference TRBV18 and TRBJ2-7, is as follows: NAGVMQNPRHLVRRRGQEARLRCSPMKGHSHVYWYRQLPEEGLKFMVYLQKENIIDESGMPKERFSAEFPKEGPSILRIQQVVRGDSAAYFCASSPRQGNEQYFGPGTRLTVT.

The CDR3 nucleotides are TGTGCCAGCAGCCCGACAGCCGATAGGGAGAACAATGAGCAGTTCTTC. It specifies CASSPTADRENNEQFF. The chain recombines TRBV4-2 with TRBJ2-1; the D call may be TRBD1 or TRBD2 (5 bases each). Trimming removed 4 bases from V and 5 bases from J, with 18 bases in between. Germline V CDR1 and CDR2: LGHNA, YNFKEQ. The CDR3 spans 16 residues.

This clonotype was seen just once. J is TRBJ1-1 and V is TRBV20-1, with D unresolved. The germline gives CDR1 DFQATT, CDR2 SNEGSKA (reference sequence). This CDR3 region has 14 residues. V was pared by 6 bases and J by 0 bases, with 14 bases between. The CDR3 loop reads CSARGQLMNTEAFF. The CDR3 DNA is TGCAGTGCCCGCGGCCAGCTTATGAACACTGAAGCTTTCTTT.

The chain joins TRBV7-3 to TRBJ2-1; D is possibly TRBD1 (6 bases). V lost 3 bases to trimming and J lost 6 bases, with 9 bases between them. Germline V gene lookup returns CDR1 SGHTA and CDR2 FQGTGA. This CDR3 comprises 13 residues. In nucleotides, the CDR3 is TGTGCCAGCAGCTTCGGACAGAGCAATGAGCAGTTCTTC. Protein: CASSFGQSNEQFF.

The table lists this clonotype with a count of one. This chain links TRBV14 with TRBJ1-6, with TRBD1 matching over 9 bases. Germline CDR1 is SGHDN and CDR2 is FVKESK. This CDR3 is 17 amino acids long. J lost 3 bases, V lost 1 base, and 4 bases had no gene match. This CDR3 is CASSQAQGAGYNSPLHF. The DNA for the CDR3 is TGTGCCAGCAGCCAAGCACAGGGGGCTGGCTATAATTCACCCCTCCACTTT.

The chain employs TRBV3-1 and TRBJ1-2, with TRBD1 as a possible D gene (6 bases). This CDR3 has 12 amino acids. Trimming removed 6 bases at V and 7 bases at J, with 12 bases between. Germline V CDR1 and CDR2: LGHDT, YNNKEL (reference sequence). CDR3 loop: CASRTGSRGYTF. DNA of the CDR3: TGTGCCAGCAGAACAGGGTCTCGTGGCTACACCTTC.

V usage is TRBV5-4 and J usage is TRBJ2-7; TRBD1 aligns across 8 bases. Losses at the gene ends were 3 bases for V and 3 bases for J; bases not matched to a gene: 8. This CDR3 comprises 15 residues. Per the germline V gene, CDR1 is SGHNT and CDR2 is YYREEE (reference sequence). The CDR3 reads CASSSDRGLGYEQYF. The CDR3 bases are TGTGCCAGCAGCTCTGACAGGGGTCTCGGCTACGAGCAGTACTTC.

This chain connects TRBV20-1 to TRBJ2-6; D uncertain. Germline values: CDR1 DFQATT, CDR2 SNEGSKA (reference sequence). The V and J ends lost 3 bases and 4 bases respectively, with 10 bases between them. This CDR3 region has 14 residues. CDR3 in amino acids: CSASPQYGANVLTF. The CDR3 nucleotides are TGCAGTGCTAGCCCGCAGTACGGGGCCAACGTCCTGACTTTC.

This chain joins TRBV6-5 and TRBJ1-2; D is possibly TRBD1 (6 bases). V lost 6 bases, J lost 2 bases, and 16 bases lay in between. Germline-derived CDR1 and CDR2 are MNHEY and SVGAGI. The CDR3 sequence is 15 residues long. CDR3 sequence: CASRYPGQGNYGYTF. CDR3 nucleotides: TGTGCCAGCAGGTATCCGGGACAAGGGAACTATGGCTACACCTTC.

V gene TRBV12-3 or TRBV12-4 combines with J gene TRBJ1-4; TRBD1 matches 7 bases. V lost 6 bases to trimming and J lost 13 bases; unmatched junction nucleotides: 11. This CDR3 region has 13 residues. The CDR3 sequence: CASRDRPIDGLFF. The CDR3 nucleotides are TGTGCCAGCAGGGACAGGCCGATCGATGGACTGTTTTTT.

CDR3 DNA sequence: TGTGCCAGCAGCGAAGAACAGGGAGGCGAGCAGTACGTC. Protein: CASSEEQGGEQYV. The rearrangement links TRBV2 to TRBJ2-7; D might be TRBD1 or TRBD2, each matching 6 bases. CDR1 and CDR2 (germline): SNHLY, FYNNEI. The CDR3 sequence is 13 residues long.

The V call is TRBV12-3 or TRBV12-4, the J call TRBJ2-7; TRBD2 aligns across 15 bases. This CDR3 has 16 residues. Unmatched junction bases numbered 5, after V lost 6 bases and J lost 2 bases. The CDR3 DNA reads TGTGCCAGCAGCTCCGGACTAGCGGGAGGGCCCTACGAGCAGTACGTC. Protein product: CASSSGLAGGPYEQYV.

The chain employs TRBV20-1 and TRBJ2-1, with 12 bases aligning to TRBD2. With 6 bases clipped from V and 6 bases from J, the junction kept 3 bases outside the gene matches. The germline V gene encodes CDR1 DFQATT and CDR2 SNEGSKA (reference sequence). This CDR3 region has 13 residues. CDR3 protein: CSAPSGGVNEQFF. The DNA of the CDR3 is TGCAGTGCACCTAGCGGGGGGGTCAATGAGCAGTTCTTC.

The chain uses TRBV29-1 and TRBJ2-2; D uncertain. This CDR3 has 14 amino acids. CDR1 is SQVTM and CDR2 is ANQGSEA in the germline V gene. The V and J ends lost 3 bases and 0 bases respectively, with 8 bases between them. The DNA for the CDR3 is TGCAGCGTTGACGGTGTGTCGAACACCGGGGAGCTGTTTTTT. As protein: CSVDGVSNTGELFF.

V is TRBV6-1 and J is TRBJ2-7; D gene ambiguous. Germline loops: CDR1 MNHNS, CDR2 SASEGT. V was clipped by 7 bases and J by 2 bases, with 15 bases between them. The CDR3 extends over 14 amino acids. The CDR3 region is CASNAHVAPYEQYF. CDR3 DNA sequence: TGTGCCAGCAACGCACACGTGGCTCCCTACGAGCAGTACTTC.

This chain joins TRBV18 and TRBJ2-7, with 7 nucleotides matching TRBD1. This CDR3 comprises 15 residues. The V gene end was trimmed by 3 bases and the J gene end by 4 bases; junction bases not matched to a gene: 9. Germline V gene data show CDR1 as KGHSH and CDR2 as LQKENI. In DNA form, the CDR3 reads TGTGCCAGCTCACCTACAGGGGCCCGCTCTTACGAGCAGTACTTC. Protein product: CASSPTGARSYEQYF.

The chain is built from TRBV29-1 and TRBJ2-7; TRBD1 matches 8 bases. The CDR3 loop spans 12 amino acids. J was trimmed by 2 bases and V by 8 bases; bases with no gene match: 5. Germline CDR1 and CDR2: SQVTM and ANQGSEA. The CDR3, as DNA: TGCAGCACCACAGGGGGGCCCTACGAGCAGTACTTC. This gives the protein CSTTGGPYEQYF.